This passage covers 23 T cell receptor beta chains from one sample sequenced in a study of patients and donors after allogeneic stem cell transplantation. One entry per CDR3 protein results from TCRdb running MiXCR on the RT-PCR reads. The sample shows about 74,000 distinct CDR3 sequences, more than 20% of them seen only once. Sample: blood, either unsorted or a sorted T cell fraction (not recorded which). The receptors here all came from a human donor who was either an allogeneic HSCT recipient or a stem cell or donor lymphocyte infusion donor (not recorded which). It is not recorded whose cells these are; they may come from a transplant donor.

V and J are TRBV10-3 and TRBJ1-6, with D hard to call. V dropped 3 bases and J dropped 3 bases, with 9 bases sitting between them. Germline V gene sequence: CDR1 ENHRY, CDR2 SYGVKD. The CDR3 has 15 residues. The CDR3 DNA reads as TGTGCCATCAGTGAAAGGCGGTTCTATAATTCACCCCTCCACTTT. It specifies CAISERRFYNSPLHF.

The V call is TRBV5-1, the J call TRBJ2-7; TRBD2 matches 9 bases. Germline V gene sequence: CDR1 SGHRS, CDR2 YFSETQ. The CDR3 totals 15 residues. V dropped 4 bases and J dropped 5; count of bases not matched to a gene: 10. The DNA of the CDR3 is TGCGCCAGCAGCCCATTGGATAGCGGGAGTAACGAGCAGTACTTC. Translated: CASSPLDSGSNEQYF.

This clonotype was observed a handful of times. The rearrangement links TRBV7-3 to TRBJ2-1; 10 nucleotides align to TRBD2. V gave up 5 bases and J gave up 2 bases; unmatched junction bases: 6. From germline, CDR1 is SGHTA and CDR2 FQGTGA. The CDR3 is 16 amino acids. CDR3 DNA: TGTGCCAGCAGCCCTTTTGGACTAGCGGCCTACAATGAGCAGTTCTTC. Translating gives CASSPFGLAAYNEQFF.

This chain connects TRBV7-2 to TRBJ2-1; D gene unclear. CDR1 is SGHTA, CDR2 FQGNSA, per germline. This CDR3 has 15 residues. Deletions cut 2 bases from V and 0 bases from J, with 8 bases between. CDR3 sequence (DNA): TGTGCCAGCAGCTTAAGCGTCACCTCCTACAATGAGCAGTTCTTC. Amino acids: CASSLSVTSYNEQFF.

This clonotype has ten or more counts. The CDR3 reads CAWSPDNYGYTF. The CDR3, as DNA: TGTGCCTGGAGTCCAGATAACTATGGCTACACCTTC. The chain carries TRBV30 and TRBJ1-2, with D uncertain. This CDR3 has 12 amino acids. Trimming left V 2 bases short and J 1 base short, with 5 bases between. Germline CDR1 GTSNPN, CDR2 SVGIG (reference sequence).

Comment on this clonotype: Germline is not matched at one junction end, which may reflect a read error. The chain has TRBV5-1 and TRBJ1-6; D uncertain. The CDR3 sequence is 12 residues long. Germline V gene lookup returns CDR1 SGHRS and CDR2 YFSETQ. The DNA for the CDR3 is TGCGCCAGCAGCCCGGGATATTCCCCCCTCCACTTT. Translating gives CASSPGYSPLHF.

The table lists this clonotype with a few counts. The rearrangement links TRBV7-2 to TRBJ2-4, with D uncertain. The V end was cut by 1 base, the J end by 7 bases, with 8 bases between. The CDR3 contains 13 residues. Germline V gene data show CDR1 as SGHTA and CDR2 as FQGNSA. The CDR3 loop reads CASSLDRANIQYF. The CDR3, as DNA: TGTGCCAGCAGCTTAGACCGGGCCAACATTCAGTACTTC.

This clonotype has just a few counts. The chain links TRBV29-1 to TRBJ1-2; D is unresolved. CDR3 length: 14 amino acids. CDR1 is SQVTM and CDR2 is ANQGSEA in the germline V gene. The ends were cut back, 2 bases at V and 2 bases at J, with 12 bases in the middle. CDR3 sequence: CSVEKWTGNYGYTF. In nucleotides, the CDR3 is TGCAGCGTTGAAAAATGGACGGGGAACTATGGCTACACCTTC. Full variable domain (remainder filled in from reference TRBV29-1 and TRBJ1-2): SAVISQKPSRDICQRGTSLTIQCQVDSQVTMMFWYRQQPGQSLTLIATANQGSEATYESGFVIDKFPISRPNLTFSTLTVSNMSPEDSSIYLCSVEKWTGNYGYTFGSGTRLTVV.

This chain connects TRBV10-3 to TRBJ2-2; D call uncertain. This CDR3 spans 13 amino acids. The V gene lost 3 bases and the J gene lost 5 bases, with 7 bases spanning the gap. Germline loops: CDR1 ENHRY, CDR2 SYGVKD. CDR3 in DNA: TGTGCCATCAGTGACCCTGTAACCGGGGAGCTGTTTTTT. It translates to CAISDPVTGELFF.

V is TRBV6-2 or TRBV6-3 and J is TRBJ2-7; 8 nucleotides match TRBD1. The CDR3 sequence is 14 residues long. Germline CDR1 reads MNHEY; CDR2 reads SVGEGT. The trim removed 4 bases at V and 4 bases at J, leaving 6 bases unmatched. The CDR3 loop reads CASSSPQGAYEQYF. CDR3 coding DNA: TGTGCCAGCAGTTCCCCGCAGGGGGCGTACGAGCAGTACTTC.

This clonotype has more than one count but fewer than ten. This rearrangement joins TRBV28 to TRBJ1-2, with D maybe TRBD1 (6 bases). In germline, CDR1 is MDHEN, CDR2 SYDVKM. There are 13 residues in the CDR3. The ends were cut back, 3 bases at V and 7 bases at J, with 12 bases in the middle. Here the CDR3 reads CASSLVGGTGYTF. The CDR3 nucleotides are TGTGCCAGCAGTTTGGTTGGGGGCACTGGCTACACCTTC.

The chain recombines TRBV7-9 with TRBJ2-5; D gene unclear. The V end was cut by 3 bases, the J end by 1 base, with 6 bases between. The CDR3 sequence is 13 residues long. CDR1 and CDR2 from the germline V gene are SEHNR and FQNEAQ (reference sequence). CDR3 in DNA: TGTGCCAGCAGCTTGTACCTCCAAGAGACCCAGTACTTC. Amino acids: CASSLYLQETQYF.

This clonotype was picked up a small number of times. This chain connects TRBV5-1 to TRBJ1-2; D might be TRBD1 (5 bases). Germline V gene sequence: CDR1 SGHRS, CDR2 YFSETQ. Trimming cost V 4 bases and J 8 bases, with 12 bases left between them. This CDR3 contains 12 residues. The DNA of the CDR3 is TGCGCCAGCAGCGCGGACGCAGGGGGCTACACCTTC. This gives the protein CASSADAGGYTF.

The V and J genes are TRBV6-5 and TRBJ2-5; D could derive from TRBD1 or TRBD2 (5 bases each). The germline CDR1 and CDR2 sequences are MNHEY and SVGAGI. The CDR3 has 12 residues. Trimming shortened V by 7 bases and J by 7 bases, and 13 bases separated the two germline ends. Here the CDR3 DNA reads TGTGCCAGCACCTCTGTTGGGGGGACCCAGTACTTC. Its translation: CASTSVGGTQYF.

This clonotype was seen a few times. The genes are TRBV5-1 and TRBJ2-2; D remains ambiguous. V was shortened by 4 bases and J by 0 bases, with 13 bases between the two germline ends. The CDR3 is made up of 16 amino acids. CDR1 SGHRS and CDR2 YFSETQ come from the germline V gene. The CDR3 DNA sequence: TGCGCCAGCAGCCAACCCGCCAGAACGAACACCGGGGAGCTGTTTTTT. Translated, it gives CASSQPARTNTGELFF. The full variable domain, completed using reference TRBV5-1 and TRBJ2-2, is KAGVTQTPRYLIKTRGQQVTLSCSPISGHRSVSWYQQTPGQGLQFLFEYFSETQRNKGNFPGRFSGRQFSNSRSEMNVSTLELGDSALYLCASSQPARTNTGELFFGEGSRLTVL.

Concerning this clonotype itself: One junction end disagrees with the germline gene, perhaps due to a read error. The rearrangement links TRBV12-3 or TRBV12-4 to TRBJ2-1; TRBD2 matches 9 bases. The CDR3 length is 11 residues. DNA for the CDR3: TGTGCCAGCAGTCCCGGGACTAGCTTGGTCTTC. Translating it yields CASSPGTSLVF.

The V gene is TRBV7-9, the J gene TRBJ1-1; TRBD1 matches 7 bases. The J segment lost 4 bases and the V segment lost 5 bases, leaving 10 bases of the junction unmatched. The germline gives CDR1 SEHNR, CDR2 FQNEAQ (reference sequence). The CDR3 sequence is 15 residues long. The CDR3 DNA sequence: TGTGCCAGCAGCGAAAACCTGGGACAGCTCACTGAAGCTTTCTTT. As protein: CASSENLGQLTEAFF. Drawing the rest from reference TRBV7-9 and TRBJ1-1, the complete variable domain is DTGVSQNPRHKITKRGQNVTFRCDPISEHNRLYWYRQTLGQGPEFLTYFQNEAQLEKSRLLSDRFSAERPKGSFSTLEIQRTEQGDSAMYLCASSENLGQLTEAFFGQGTRLTVV.

This clonotype was counted only a few times. The chain carries TRBV28 and TRBJ2-2; unclear D gene. V dropped 6 bases and J dropped 0 bases, with 5 bases sitting between them. Per germline, CDR1 MDHEN and CDR2 SYDVKM. The CDR3 spans 13 residues. The CDR3 sequence is CASRGANTGELFF. CDR3 nucleotide sequence: TGTGCCAGCAGGGGCGCGAACACCGGGGAGCTGTTTTTT.

This chain links TRBV5-1 with TRBJ2-4; 7 bases match TRBD1. CDR3 size: 14 residues. Germline lookup yields CDR1 SGHRS and CDR2 YFSETQ. V lost 0 bases, J lost 6 bases, and 3 bases stayed unmatched. The CDR3 DNA follows: TGCGCCAGCAGCTTGGTAGGGGGCCGAAACATTCAGTACTTC. Its translation is CASSLVGGRNIQYF.

This clonotype was detected only once. The chain couples TRBV12-5 to TRBJ1-2; D unclear. The V gene lost 7 bases and the J gene lost 5 bases, with 29 bases spanning the gap. Germline V gene lookup returns CDR1 LGHNT and CDR2 FRNRAP. The CDR3 runs to 18 residues. The CDR3, as DNA: TGTGCTAGTGACAAAGGAGGGTCCGTGCTCCGGGCCCCTTATGGCTACACCTTC. Translated: CASDKGGSVLRAPYGYTF. Full variable domain (missing parts from reference TRBV12-5 and TRBJ1-2): DARVTQTPRHKVTEMGQEVTMRCQPILGHNTVFWYRQTMMQGLELLAYFRNRAPLDDSGMPKDRFSAEMPDATLATLKIQPSEPRDSAVYFCASDKGGSVLRAPYGYTFGSGTRLTVV.

This chain links TRBV7-8 with TRBJ2-5; D possibly corresponds to TRBD2 (6 bases). The CDR3 covers 12 residues. Germline V lookup: CDR1 SGHVS, CDR2 FQNEAQ. The germline V and J ends were trimmed by 10 bases and 5 bases, with 14 bases remaining between them. The DNA for the CDR3 is TGTGCCACCCGATACCGGGGGGAGACCCAGTACTTC. Its translation is CATRYRGETQYF.

This clonotype was detected a few times. The gene calls are TRBV5-1 and TRBJ1-1; 12 bases line up with TRBD1. CDR3 size: 14 residues. The junction had 4 bases not matched to a gene; V was cut back by 4 bases and J by 6 bases. Germline CDR1 is SGHRS and CDR2 is YFSETQ. The CDR3: CASSTGQGAAEAFF. The DNA for the CDR3 is TGCGCCAGCAGCACGGGACAGGGGGCCGCTGAAGCTTTCTTT.

This clonotype occurred a few times. The chain joins TRBV7-8 to TRBJ2-5; D not certain. In germline, CDR1 is SGHVS, CDR2 FQNEAQ. This CDR3 spans 17 amino acids. The V and J ends lost 2 bases and 2 bases respectively, with 18 bases between them. The CDR3 loop is CASSLSIVAVTQETQYF. The CDR3 nucleotides are TGTGCCAGCAGCTTATCGATTGTGGCGGTTACTCAAGAGACCCAGTACTTC. Looking up the rest from reference TRBV7-8 and TRBJ2-5 gives the full variable domain: GAGVSQSPRYKVAKRGQDVALRCDPISGHVSLFWYQQALGQGPEFLTYFQNEAQLDKSGLPSDRFFAERPEGSVSTLKIQRTQQEDSAVYLCASSLSIVAVTQETQYFGPGTRLLVL.